The 2 T cell receptor beta chains below were found in one sample sequenced in a study of blood T cell repertoires in COVID-19. Sequencing was performed with immunoSEQ multiplex PCR; in TCRdb, only in-frame clones are kept and a portion is missing. The top ten hold about 2.6% of the sample, which has about 40,000 clones, about four fifths seen once. Sequenced sample: peripheral blood. Receptors were obtained from an older woman with acute or convalescent COVID-19.

The gene calls are TRBV24-1 and TRBJ2-6, with D possibly matching TRBD2 (6 bases). CDR3 size: 17 residues. Germline V CDR1 and CDR2: KGHDR, SFDVKD. V lost 3 bases, J lost 0 bases, and 11 bases lay in between. CDR3 in DNA: TGTGCCACCAGTGATACACCCGGGGGCTCTGGGGCCAACGTCCTGACTTTC. Amino acids: CATSDTPGGSGANVLTF.

The V and J genes are TRBV19 and TRBJ2-2; TRBD1 aligns across 7 bases. The CDR3 consists of 15 residues. In germline, CDR1 is LNHDA, CDR2 SQIVND (reference sequence). V dropped 3 bases and J dropped 4; count of bases not matched to a gene: 5. The CDR3 coding sequence is TGTGCCAGTAGTATGTGGGACAGAGTCACCGGGGAGCTGTTTTTT. Encoded protein: CASSMWDRVTGELFF.